These T cell receptor beta chains were read from a single sample in a study of T cells in localized non-small cell lung cancer. Here immunoSEQ multiplex PCR was the method, and the copy in TCRdb shows in-frame clones only, minus some. The sample contains about 33,000 clones, over 85% of which appear only once. The specimen was peripheral blood, collected before any cancer treatment. The source is an older female donor with stage I lung adenocarcinoma. CDR3s include the opening cysteine and the closing phenylalanine or tryptophan. The D gene is left open where the match is weak.

>TRBD2|TRBJ2-1|TRBV5-1
CASRPNAGTSGGNEQFF
TGCGCCAGCCGCCCTAATGCCGGGACTAGCGGGGGGAATGAGCAGTTCTTC
>TRBD2|TRBJ2-3|TRBV5-1
CASSLGSGAAGTQYF
TGCGCCAGCAGCTTGGGTAGCGGGGCCGCGGGTACGCAGTATTTT
>TRBD2|TRBJ2-3|TRBV6-6
CASIERGGADTQYF
TGTGCCAGCATTGAGCGGGGGGGGGCAGATACGCAGTATTTT
>NA|TRBJ1-2|TRBV4-1
CASTYAGAGYGYTF
TGCGCCAGCACCTACGCAGGGGCGGGCTATGGCTACACCTTC
>NA|TRBJ1-6|TRBV11-2
CASRGVGFYNSPLHF
TGTGCCAGCAGAGGGGTCGGCTTCTATAATTCACCCCTCCACTTT
>NA|TRBJ1-6|TRBV5-8
CASSLEGKRWSPLHF
TGTGCCAGCAGCTTGGAGGGGAAACGGTGGTCACCCCTCCACTTT
>NA|TRBJ1-1|TRBV10-2
CASNQGGRTEAFF
TGCGCCAGCAATCAAGGGGGGAGGACTGAAGCTTTCTTT
>NA|TRBJ2-7|TRBV7-3
CASSYGTPGAYEQYF
TGTGCCAGCAGCTATGGGACGCCTGGAGCCTACGAGCAGTACTTC
>TRBD2|TRBJ2-2|TRBV7-3
CASSFSGGRTGELFF
TGTGCCAGCAGCTTTAGCGGGGGTCGCACCGGGGAGCTGTTTTTT
>NA|TRBJ1-4|TRBV5-1
CASSDSTMGEKLFF
TGCGCCAGCAGCGATTCTACGATGGGTGAAAAACTGTTTTTT